Presented here are 31 T cell receptor beta chains from one specimen sequenced in a study of tumor-infiltrating lymphocytes in primary liver carcinoma listed by TCRdb under 2017. TCRdb shows the sequencer as Illumina HiSeq 2500. Using a constant-region primer and ProtoScript II reverse transcriptase, TCRbeta-specific cDNA was reverse-transcribed from about 0.45 ug total RNA. TCRbeta libraries were built with three nested multiplex PCR rounds, a slightly modified ARM-PCR procedure. Each of the first two PCR rounds ran for approximately 10 cycles using multiplex TRBV1-TRBV30 forward primers together with a Cbeta reverse primer. TCRdb's own reprocessing of the public reads used fastp at Q25 and MiXCR and kept productive beta chains. Rows are combined by CDR3 protein, so each entry shows the most common genes and DNA. For this sample the table gives about 180,000 distinct CDR3 sequences, of which over 50% were detected only once. Approximately 65% of the sample rests with the top ten.

RNA from unsorted whole blood was extracted with TRIzol reagent, and germline DNA was obtained with the DNeasy Blood & Tissue kit. Sequencing was done on a sample of peripheral blood. Receptors originate from a man in his forties with primary liver carcinoma and hepatitis B virus infection.

Only a few counts were recorded for this clonotype. The chain links TRBV12-3 or TRBV12-4 to TRBJ2-5; 9 bases are shared with TRBD1. V lost 4 bases to trimming and J lost 5 bases; unmatched junction nucleotides: 2. There are 13 residues in the CDR3. CDR3 bases: TGTGCCAGCAGTTGGGACAGGGAGGAGACCCAGTACTTC. Translated, it gives CASSWDREETQYF.

To note about this clonotype: Its ends do not fully match the called genes, so a read error is possible. The gene calls are TRBV11-2 and TRBJ2-7, with 8 bases aligning to TRBD2. This CDR3 contains 14 residues. Germline assignment: CDR1 SGHAT and CDR2 FQNNGV. The CDR3, as DNA: TGTACCAGCAGCTTAGGCGGGAGGAACGACGAGCAGTACTTC. This translates into CTSSLGGRNDEQYF.

This chain joins TRBV6-1 and TRBJ2-1; 9 positions agree with TRBD1. Per the germline V gene, CDR1 is MNHNS and CDR2 is SASEGT. CDR3 length equals 14 residues. J was trimmed by 7 bases and V by 7 bases; bases with no gene match: 8. The CDR3 region has the DNA TGTGCCAGCACCATAGGACAGGGGACAAATGAGCAGTTCTTC. Protein product: CASTIGQGTNEQFF.

This clonotype came up a few times. This chain connects TRBV7-9 to TRBJ2-5; D could derive from TRBD1 or TRBD2 (5 bases each). The CDR3 runs to 15 residues. CDR1 SEHNR and CDR2 FQNEAQ come from the germline V gene (reference sequence). V shed 1 base and J shed 4 bases, with 13 bases lying between them. The DNA of the CDR3 is TGTGCCAGCAGCTTAGACGGGGAGAGGGGAGAGACCCAGTACTTC. Its translation: CASSLDGERGETQYF. The variable domain in full, completed from reference TRBV7-9 and TRBJ2-5, reads DTGVSQNPRHKITKRGQNVTFRCDPISEHNRLYWYRQTLGQGPEFLTYFQNEAQLEKSRLLSDRFSAERPKGSFSTLEIQRTEQGDSAMYLCASSLDGERGETQYFGPGTRLLVL.

This chain connects TRBV25-1 to TRBJ2-7, with no clear D. CDR1 and CDR2 (germline): MGHDK, SYGVNS. The CDR3 is 12 residues long. The ends were cut back, 11 bases at V and 2 bases at J, with 13 bases in the middle. For the CDR3, the DNA is TGTGCCTGTAGTGGCCTTACCTACGAGCAGTACTTC. Its protein is CACSGLTYEQYF.

Details on this clonotype: A much larger clone is a single base away; this may be a read error. The chain is built from TRBV11-1 and TRBJ2-1; 16 bases are shared with TRBD2. The CDR3 consists of 17 residues. The germline gives CDR1 SGHAT, CDR2 FQDESV (reference sequence). CDR3 DNA sequence: TGTGCCAACAGCCCGGGGACTAGCGGGAGGGCCATCAATGAGCAGTTCTTC. Protein sequence: CANSPGTSGRAINEQFF.

At least ten counts were recorded for this clonotype. The rearrangement uses TRBV11-3 and TRBJ2-5; no clear D. The ends were cut back, 2 bases at V and 5 bases at J, with 9 bases in the middle. From germline, CDR1 is SGHNT and CDR2 YENEEA. The CDR3 has 13 amino acids. CDR3 bases: TGTGCCAGCAGCTTATCGGACGGGGAGACCCAGTACTTC. Its protein product is CASSLSDGETQYF.

The V call is TRBV7-9, the J call TRBJ2-3, with 10 bases aligning to TRBD2. Germline V gene lookup returns CDR1 SEHNR and CDR2 FQNEAQ (reference sequence). The CDR3 contains 17 residues. The trim removed 8 bases at V and 7 bases at J, leaving 18 bases unmatched. The CDR3 bases are TGTGCCAGCCCGGTCCTAGCGGGAGACGGCACAGTAAATACGCAGTATTTT. Encoded protein: CASPVLAGDGTVNTQYF.

This clonotype was detected many times. The genes are TRBV5-5 and TRBJ2-3, with 9 bases matching TRBD2. V was clipped by 0 bases and J by 2 bases; unmatched bases: 7. Looked up from germline, CDR1 is SGHKS and CDR2 is YYEKEE (reference sequence). This CDR3 spans 17 amino acids. The CDR3 DNA reads TGTGCCAGCAGCTTGGCGGGGCTAGCGGGAAACACAGATACGCAGTATTTT. This encodes CASSLAGLAGNTDTQYF. Together with reference TRBV5-5 and TRBJ2-3, the CDR3 gives the full variable domain: DAGVTQSPTHLIKTRGQQVTLRCSPISGHKSVSWYQQVLGQGPQFIFQYYEKEERGRGNFPDRFSARQFPNYSSELNVNALLLGDSALYLCASSLAGLAGNTDTQYFGPGTRLTVL.

The rearrangement joins TRBV11-2 to TRBJ1-2, with TRBD1 as a possible D gene (5 bases). Trimming shortened V by 10 bases and J by 5 bases, and 17 bases separated the two germline ends. Germline-derived CDR1 and CDR2 are SGHAT and FQNNGV. CDR3 size: 13 residues. The CDR3 sequence is CANNPGTNYGYTF. CDR3 DNA: TGTGCCAACAACCCCGGGACGAATTATGGCTACACCTTC. The entire variable domain, with the rest obtained from reference TRBV11-2 and TRBJ1-2, is as follows: EAGVAQSPRYKIIEKRQSVAFWCNPISGHATLYWYQQILGQGPKLLIQFQNNGVVDDSQLPKDRFSAERLKGVDSTLKIQPAKLEDSAVYLCANNPGTNYGYTFGSGTRLTVV.

Comments on this clonotype: One junction end does not reproduce the germline sequence, and a read error may be involved. V and J are TRBV11-2 and TRBJ1-2; D is unclear. Germline V lookup: CDR1 SGHAT, CDR2 FQNNGV. The CDR3 is 13 residues long. The CDR3 here is CASSLGGVYGHTF. The CDR3 DNA sequence: TGTGCTAGCAGCTTAGGAGGAGTCTATGGCCACACCTTC.

This clonotype was detected only a few times. The CDR3 nucleotides are TGTGCCAGCAGCTTAGACGTAGCGGGGACCGGGGATACGCAGTATTTT. Translating it yields CASSLDVAGTGDTQYF. V gene TRBV7-9 combines with J gene TRBJ2-3, with TRBD2 matching over 8 bases. CDR1 is SEHNR and CDR2 is FQNEAQ in the germline V gene (reference sequence). CDR3 length: 16 amino acids. V dropped 1 base and J dropped 6; count of bases not matched to a gene: 9.

A single count supports this clonotype. The rearrangement uses TRBV11-2 and TRBJ2-1; D is undetermined. The CDR3 length is 16 residues. The germline CDR1 and CDR2 sequences are SGHAT and FQNNGV. The V end lost 7 bases, the J end lost 5 bases, and 21 bases lay between the germline ends. This CDR3 is CASNHEANPVNNEQFF. CDR3 bases: TGTGCCAGCAACCACGAGGCAAATCCGGTAAACAATGAGCAGTTCTTC. The full variable domain, completed using reference TRBV11-2 and TRBJ2-1, is EAGVAQSPRYKIIEKRQSVAFWCNPISGHATLYWYQQILGQGPKLLIQFQNNGVVDDSQLPKDRFSAERLKGVDSTLKIQPAKLEDSAVYLCASNHEANPVNNEQFFGPGTRLTVL.

On this clonotype: At one end the junction does not follow the germline gene, possibly because of a read error. The chain is built from TRBV6-6 and TRBJ2-7; D uncertain. The germline V gene encodes CDR1 MNHNY and CDR2 SVGAGI (reference sequence). This CDR3 region has 12 residues. This chain's CDR3 is CASSYVGVELYF. The CDR3 region has the DNA TGTGCCAGCAGTTACGTGGGTGTCGAGCTGTACTTC.

The CDR3, as DNA: TGTGCCAGCAGACTATGGGGTCACAATGAGCAGTTCTTC. It codes for CASRLWGHNEQFF. V is TRBV12-3 or TRBV12-4 and J is TRBJ2-1; the D is unclear. Trimming cost V 6 bases and J 5 bases, with 11 bases left between them. The CDR3 sequence is 13 residues long.

The gene calls are TRBV4-2 and TRBJ2-3, with TRBD2 as a possible D gene (6 bases). Deletions cut 0 bases from V and 6 bases from J, with 16 bases between. CDR3 size: 16 residues. CDR1 LGHNA and CDR2 YNFKEQ come from the germline V gene. CDR3 DNA sequence: TGTGCCAGCAGCCAAGATGGGAACGGGAGCCGCGATACGCAGTATTTT. The encoded protein is CASSQDGNGSRDTQYF.

Note on this clonotype: A junction end diverges from the germline sequence, so it may reflect a read error. The gene calls are TRBV11-2 and TRBJ2-2; maybe TRBD2 (5 bases). The germline V gene encodes CDR1 SGHAT and CDR2 FQNNGV. This CDR3 comprises 18 residues. Here the CDR3 DNA reads TGTGCCTGCAGCTTAGACGCTGCGGCATGGACTAACACCGGGGAGCTGTTTTTT. This gives the protein CACSLDAAAWTNTGELFF. The full variable domain, in which reference TRBV11-2 and TRBJ2-2 provide the parts outside the CDR3, is EAGVAQSPRYKIIEKRQSVAFWCNPISGHATLYWYQQILGQGPKLLIQFQNNGVVDDSQLPKDRFSAERLKGVDSTLKIQPAKLEDSAVYLCACSLDAAAWTNTGELFFGEGSRLTVL.

This clonotype was detected only a few times. The rearrangement links TRBV6-5 to TRBJ2-5, with 12 positions matching TRBD2. Trimming cost V 4 bases and J 2 bases; bases outside gene matches: 5. Germline assignment: CDR1 MNHEY and CDR2 SVGAGI. The CDR3 runs 16 residues. The DNA of the CDR3 is TGTGCCAGCAGTTGGGGACTAGCGGGCGTACAAGAGACCCAGTACTTC. It specifies CASSWGLAGVQETQYF.

Remarks on this clonotype: A read error may account for a junction end that differs from germline. The chain uses TRBV7-8 and TRBJ2-1; D not certain. The CDR3 is 14 amino acids. Germline V gene data show CDR1 as SGHVS and CDR2 as FQNEAQ. CDR3 loop: CASSSRPLMSERFF. The CDR3 region has the DNA TGTGCCAGCAGCTCCAGACCCCTCATGAGTGAGCGGTTCTTC.

About this clonotype: Given a much more abundant clone one base away, this may be a read error. CDR3 loop: CSVGEWKTEAFF. DNA of the CDR3: TGCAGCGTTGGTGAATGGAAAACTGAAGCTTTCTTT. The rearrangement joins TRBV29-1 to TRBJ1-1, with D unresolved. The germline V gene encodes CDR1 SQVTM and CDR2 ANQGSEA. V lost 4 bases, J lost 5 bases, and 11 bases lay in between. The CDR3 is made up of 12 amino acids.

With respect to this clonotype: Relative to the germline gene, one junction end is altered; a read error may explain this. The CDR3 coding sequence is TGTGCCCGCAGCCTAACCGAACTGGCGAGCGGGACCGGGGAGCTGTTTTTT. Amino acid sequence: CARSLTELASGTGELFF. The rearrangement links TRBV11-1 to TRBJ2-2, with D possibly being TRBD2 (6 bases). The CDR3 length is 17 residues. Germline V CDR1 and CDR2: SGHAT, FQDESV (reference sequence).

The rearrangement uses TRBV5-4 and TRBJ2-2; TRBD2 might be the D (5 bases). V was clipped by 0 bases and J by 3 bases, with 12 bases between them. CDR1 is SGHNT and CDR2 is YYREEE in the germline V gene (reference sequence). The CDR3 consists of 16 residues. The CDR3 region is CASSLATGRDTGELFF. The CDR3 DNA reads as TGTGCCAGCAGCTTGGCCACGGGGAGAGACACCGGGGAGCTGTTTTTT.

The chain combines TRBV12-3 or TRBV12-4 with TRBJ2-1; 9 nucleotides align to TRBD1. After removal of 5 bases from V and 3 bases from J, the junction contained 2 bases not matched to a gene. The CDR3 has 14 residues. The CDR3 sequence: CASSVGQGYNEQFF. The DNA of the CDR3 is TGTGCCAGCAGTGTGGGACAGGGCTACAATGAGCAGTTCTTC.

The rearrangement links TRBV30 to TRBJ2-3; 10 bases map to TRBD2. Losses at the gene ends were 2 bases for V and 2 bases for J; bases not matched to a gene: 4. Per the germline V gene, CDR1 is GTSNPN and CDR2 is SVGIG (reference sequence). This CDR3 is 15 amino acids long. DNA of the CDR3: TGTGCCTGGAGTAGGCTAGCGGGAGACACAGATACGCAGTATTTT. As protein: CAWSRLAGDTDTQYF.

The genes are TRBV18 and TRBJ2-3, with D unclear. The V gene's germline CDR1 is KGHSH and CDR2 LQKENI. V lost 3 bases and J lost 0, with 7 bases in between. The length of the CDR3 is 14 residues. The chain's CDR3 is CASSPGRSTDTQYF. As DNA, the CDR3 is TGTGCCAGCTCACCGGGTAGAAGCACAGATACGCAGTATTTT.

The CDR3 spells CASSQSGGSGETQYF. The CDR3 coding sequence is TGCGCCAGCAGCCAAAGTGGCGGGAGTGGGGAGACCCAGTACTTC. The chain combines TRBV4-1 with TRBJ2-5, with 7 bases aligning to TRBD2. Germline assignment: CDR1 MGHRA and CDR2 YSYEKL. Unmatched junction bases numbered 8, after V lost 2 bases and J lost 5 bases. The CDR3 runs to 15 residues.

In regard to this clonotype: The CDR3 does not close with the conserved phenylalanine or tryptophan, likely indicating a read error. This rearrangement joins TRBV4-1 to TRBJ1-6, with D unresolved. V lost 0 bases and J 9 bases, leaving 9 bases between the germline ends. Germline V gives CDR1 MGHRA, CDR2 YSYEKL. The CDR3 runs 14 residues. The CDR3 coding sequence is TGCGCCAGCAGCCAAGATTCAGGTCTTTCACCCCTCCACTCT. It codes for CASSQDSGLSPLHS.

Points on this clonotype: The junction and the germline gene differ at one end; a read error may be behind it. The rearrangement uses TRBV6-1 and TRBJ2-3; D gene unclear. CDR1 is MNHNS and CDR2 is SASEGT in the germline V gene. This CDR3 comprises 14 residues. CDR3 protein: CARSVVEGTDTQYF. Here the CDR3 DNA reads TGTGCCAGGAGTGTAGTAGAAGGCACAGATACGCAGTATTTT.

This chain uses TRBV30 with TRBJ2-3; D unclear. The ends were cut back, 6 bases at V and 6 bases at J, with 10 bases in the middle. The CDR3 contains 11 residues. Per germline, CDR1 GTSNPN and CDR2 SVGIG (reference sequence). Written as DNA, the CDR3 is TGTGCCTGCCAAGGATGGGATACGCAGTATTTT. This sequence encodes CACQGWDTQYF.

The chain carries TRBV20-1 and TRBJ2-3; 8 nucleotides align to TRBD2. The CDR3 contains 17 residues. The V gene's germline CDR1 is DFQATT and CDR2 SNEGSKA (reference sequence). V lost 1 base to trimming and J lost 8 bases; unmatched junction nucleotides: 17. The CDR3 region is CSARASSGRGAAGTQYF. The CDR3 nucleotides read TGCAGTGCTAGAGCGTCGAGCGGGAGAGGCGCGGCAGGTACGCAGTATTTT.

The chain is built from TRBV28 and TRBJ2-5, with TRBD2 matching over 8 bases. The trim removed 10 bases at V and 5 bases at J, leaving 6 bases unmatched. This CDR3 region has 12 residues. Germline V gives CDR1 MDHEN, CDR2 SYDVKM. This chain's CDR3 is CATGGVGETQYF. In nucleotides, the CDR3 is TGTGCCACGGGGGGGGTCGGCGAGACCCAGTACTTC.